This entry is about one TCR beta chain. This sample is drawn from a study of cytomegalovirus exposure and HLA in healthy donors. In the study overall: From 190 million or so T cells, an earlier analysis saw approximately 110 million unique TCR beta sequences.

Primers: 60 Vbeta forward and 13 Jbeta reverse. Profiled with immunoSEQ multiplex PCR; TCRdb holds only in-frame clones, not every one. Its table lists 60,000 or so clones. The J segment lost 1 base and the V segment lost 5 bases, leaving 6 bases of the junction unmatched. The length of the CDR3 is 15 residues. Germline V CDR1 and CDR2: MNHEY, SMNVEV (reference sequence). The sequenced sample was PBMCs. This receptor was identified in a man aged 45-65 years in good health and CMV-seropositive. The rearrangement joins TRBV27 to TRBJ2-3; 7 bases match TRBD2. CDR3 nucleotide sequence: TGTGCCAGCAGTGGGGGGGGGACTCGCACAGATACGCAGTATTTT. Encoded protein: CASSGGGTRTDTQYF.